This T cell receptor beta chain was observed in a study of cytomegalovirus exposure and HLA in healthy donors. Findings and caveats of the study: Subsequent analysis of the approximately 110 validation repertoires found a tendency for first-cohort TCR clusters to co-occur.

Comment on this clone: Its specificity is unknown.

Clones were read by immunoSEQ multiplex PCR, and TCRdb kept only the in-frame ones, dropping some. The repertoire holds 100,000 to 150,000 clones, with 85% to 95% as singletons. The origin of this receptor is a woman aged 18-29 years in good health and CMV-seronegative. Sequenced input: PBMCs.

CDR3 amino acids: CAISDSGLDSTQYF. DNA of the CDR3: TGTGCCATCAGTGACTCGGGACTAGATAGTACGCAGTATTTT. J is TRBJ2-3 and V is TRBV10-3; 8 positions match TRBD2. The CDR3 sequence is 14 residues long. Germline assignment: CDR1 ENHRY and CDR2 SYGVKD. After removal of 3 bases from V and 8 bases from J, the junction contained 7 bases not matched to a gene.